The clone carrying this T cell receptor (beta chain) was recorded many times. The sample originates from a study of T cells of healthy individuals. A single record per CDR3 protein comes from TCRdb applying MiXCR to the 5' RACE reads. The sample carries 75,000 to 95,000 distinct CDR3 sequences, roughly 5.1% recorded once. The source of this sequence is a female donor in good health.

The chain's CDR3 is CASSLKWESTDTQYF. The CDR3, as DNA: TGTGCCAGCAGTTTGAAGTGGGAGAGCACAGATACGCAGTATTTT. The chain uses TRBV28 and TRBJ2-3; tentative D call: TRBD2 (5 bases). The CDR3 contains 15 residues. From germline, CDR1 is MDHEN and CDR2 SYDVKM. V was trimmed by 3 bases and J by 0 bases, leaving 10 bases between them.